Described below is a single T cell receptor (beta chain) sequence and its context. In the study's own analysis: By means of reference gene primer amplification, nucleated cell counts were estimated. Only in-frame clones appear in the TCRdb table, and some are missing; sequencing was by immunoSEQ multiplex PCR. The D gene and trimming were derived from the DNA, and the V and J assignments and clone size from that table. This sample has around 16,000 clones; 75% to 90% occur once, and the top ten carry around a third. This entry belongs to a study of blood T cell repertoires in COVID-19. At the level of the study: Specimens from acute and convalescent COVID-19 originated in the United States, Italy and Spain. T cells, B-cell-depleted T cells, or PBMCs supplied cDNA or gDNA.

CDR1 is SGHAT and CDR2 is FQNNGV in the germline V gene. V gave up 4 bases and J gave up 6 bases; unmatched junction bases: 6. This CDR3 is 14 amino acids long. V usage is TRBV11-2 and J usage is TRBJ2-1, with 7 positions matching TRBD2. Input material: peripheral blood. The clonotype originates from a man in his sixties or seventies in a cohort sampled during active COVID-19. The CDR3 loop is CASSSGLGGNEQFF. For the CDR3, the DNA is TGTGCCAGCAGCTCCGGACTAGGCGGCAATGAGCAGTTCTTC.